The 14 T cell receptor beta chains reported below all come from one sample, sequenced in a study of breast tumors, draining lymph nodes, adjacent tissues (TCRdb year 2016). Libraries were prepared through multiplex PCR. Instrument used: Illumina HiSeq 2000. The raw public reads went through TCRdb reprocessing: fastp at Q25, MiXCR clone calling, in-frame beta chains kept. For every CDR3 protein sequence, its rows merge into one entry that carries the most common genes and DNA. The sample profile shows 200,000 to 250,000 distinct CDR3 sequences; under 35% of them were found once. The top ten clonotypes cover 3% to 4% of the sample. The lymph node samples were taken from the axillary draining lymph nodes of breast cancer patients. The sample taken for sequencing was axillary lymph node tissue. These receptors all come from a female donor with breast cancer. Some clones in this sample may be carry-over from other donors' samples.

The sample holds many counts of this clonotype. V usage is TRBV2 and J usage is TRBJ2-2; either TRBD1 or TRBD2 may supply D (5 bases each). This CDR3 is 14 amino acids long. Trimming shortened V by 6 bases and J by 7 bases, and 15 bases separated the two germline ends. Germline lookup yields CDR1 SNHLY and CDR2 FYNNEI. CDR3 sequence reads: CASSGTRGGGELFF. The DNA of the CDR3 is TGTGCCAGCAGCGGGACGAGGGGTGGCGGGGAGCTGTTTTTT.

The table lists this clonotype with many counts. This chain links TRBV15 with TRBJ2-1; 8 bases are a match to TRBD2. In germline, CDR1 is LNHNV, CDR2 YYDKDF (reference sequence). J lost 9 bases, V lost 3 bases, and 13 bases had no gene match. CDR3 length equals 16 residues. CDR3: CATSRPPGGSGIEQFF. DNA for the CDR3: TGTGCCACCAGCAGGCCCCCTGGGGGTAGCGGGATTGAGCAGTTCTTC.

The table lists this clonotype with many counts. The chain carries TRBV6-2 or TRBV6-3 and TRBJ1-6; D is unclear. Germline V gene lookup returns CDR1 MNHEY and CDR2 SVGEGT. The V end lost 0 bases, the J end lost 9 bases, and 12 bases lay between the germline ends. CDR3 length: 15 residues. In nucleotides, the CDR3 is TGTGCCAGCAGTTACTCGAGTCTACAAAGTTCACCCCTCCACTTT. It encodes CASSYSSLQSSPLHF.

This clonotype was recorded many times. This chain links TRBV4-1 with TRBJ1-2; a possible D gene is TRBD1 (5 bases). Trimming took 0 bases from V and 0 from J, leaving 17 bases between them. CDR3 size: 18 residues. Germline CDR1 and CDR2: MGHRA and YSYEKL. CDR3 nucleotide sequence: TGCGCCAGCAGCCAAGATAAGCCTTCAAGGGGAGCTAACTATGGCTACACCTTC. Translating it yields CASSQDKPSRGANYGYTF.

This clonotype was found many times. The chain joins TRBV6-1 to TRBJ2-7, with unresolved D. V was clipped by 2 bases and J by 3 bases, with 11 bases between them. The germline gives CDR1 MNHNS, CDR2 SASEGT. This CDR3 is 14 amino acids long. The CDR3 DNA follows: TGTGCCAGCAGTGAACTCGCTAGGTTCTACGAGCAGTACTTC. Encoded protein: CASSELARFYEQYF.

This clonotype was detected many times. V usage is TRBV20-1 and J usage is TRBJ2-3, with TRBD2 matching 8 bases. The CDR3 covers 13 residues. With V trimmed by 6 bases and J by 2 bases, 4 bases remained unmatched. Germline assignment: CDR1 DFQATT and CDR2 SNEGSKA (reference sequence). CDR3 DNA: TGCAGTGCATGCGGGGGGTCCACAGATACGCAGTATTTT. Translating gives CSACGGSTDTQYF.

This rearrangement joins TRBV9 to TRBJ2-5, with D maybe TRBD2 (6 bases). The ends were cut back, 4 bases at V and 5 bases at J, with 18 bases in the middle. This CDR3 has 15 residues. Germline V gives CDR1 SGDLS, CDR2 YYNGEE. Written as DNA, the CDR3 is TGTGCCAGCAGCCCACTAGCCGAGGTTTCGGAGACCCAGTACTTC. Translating gives CASSPLAEVSETQYF.

The chain joins TRBV20-1 to TRBJ2-7; 7 bases match TRBD2. The CDR3 is made up of 12 amino acids. Germline V gene sequence: CDR1 DFQATT, CDR2 SNEGSKA (reference sequence). V lost 6 bases, J lost 2 bases, and 4 bases stayed unmatched. In DNA form, the CDR3 reads TGCAGTGCGGCTGGGGGGGCCTACGAGCAGTACTTC. This translates into CSAAGGAYEQYF.

This clonotype was observed many times. The V call is TRBV20-1, the J call TRBJ2-1; 11 nucleotides align to TRBD2. Unmatched junction bases numbered 11, after V lost 3 bases and J lost 10 bases. Germline values: CDR1 DFQATT, CDR2 SNEGSKA (reference sequence). CDR3 size: 15 residues. CDR3 in amino acids: CSASGRVAGGKEQFF. CDR3 bases: TGCAGTGCTAGTGGCAGAGTAGCGGGAGGGAAGGAGCAGTTCTTC.

This clonotype was recorded at least ten times. The junction does not match germline at one end; this may be a read error. The chain uses TRBV7-2 and TRBJ2-7; 7 positions match TRBD1. Germline loops: CDR1 SGHTA, CDR2 FQGNSA. This CDR3 has 16 amino acids. CDR3 DNA sequence: TGTGCCAGCACCTTAGCTTCCTCGACAGGGAACTACGAGCAGTACTTC. Translating gives CASTLASSTGNYEQYF.

To note about this clonotype: The final CDR3 position lacks the conserved phenylalanine or tryptophan, pointing to a likely read error. The CDR3 DNA sequence: TGTGCCAGCAGCTTAGCAGGGGATAGCTCCTACAATGAGCAGTTCAGA. Protein: CASSLAGDSSYNEQFR. The chain employs TRBV7-2 and TRBJ2-1, with a tentative D call TRBD1 (5 bases). Per germline, CDR1 SGHTA and CDR2 FQGNSA. V shed 0 bases and J shed 0 bases, with 9 bases lying between them. The CDR3 spans 16 residues.

This clonotype turned up a few times. V is TRBV6-5 and J is TRBJ1-2; a possible D gene is TRBD1 (5 bases). The CDR3 sequence is 16 residues long. Trimming took 7 bases from V and 3 from J, leaving 21 bases between them. CDR1 MNHEY and CDR2 SVGAGI come from the germline V gene. The CDR3 protein is CASTRALNRGDYGYTF. The CDR3, as DNA: TGTGCCAGCACCAGGGCCCTTAACCGGGGTGACTATGGCTACACCTTC.

This clonotype has ten or more counts. The chain employs TRBV7-9 and TRBJ1-4, with D perhaps matching TRBD1 (5 bases). The CDR3 is made up of 16 amino acids. Per the germline V gene, CDR1 is SEHNR and CDR2 is FQNEAQ (reference sequence). Trimming took off 5 bases at V and 1 base at J, with 14 bases between the two ends. CDR3 nucleotides: TGTGCCAGCAGCCCCAATCTGGGGGGAACTAATGAAAAACTGTTTTTT. Translating it yields CASSPNLGGTNEKLFF.

Turning to this clonotype: Since a much larger clone is just one base distant, this may be a read error. The CDR3 is CASSDEGGVETQYF. In DNA form, the CDR3 reads TGTGCCAGCAGTGACGAGGGGGGAGTAGAGACCCAGTACTTC. V is TRBV6-5 and J is TRBJ2-5; D may match TRBD1 or TRBD2 (6 bases each). The CDR3 has 14 amino acids. Germline CDR1 is MNHEY and CDR2 is SVGAGI. Trimming cost V 5 bases and J 4 bases, with 14 bases left between them.